The 23 T cell receptor beta chains below come from one sample, sequenced in a study of blood T cell repertoires in COVID-19. Data came from immunoSEQ multiplex PCR; TCRdb stores just in-frame clones and leaves some out. The profile shows around 260,000 clones, around 86% of them singletons. The sample consisted of peripheral blood. The receptor source for this set is a man aged 18 to 35 with active or convalescent COVID-19.

The chain is built from TRBV7-9 and TRBJ2-7, with 11 nucleotides matching TRBD2. The CDR3 is made up of 15 amino acids. J gave up 4 bases and V 1 base, and 3 bases lay outside the gene matches. Germline-derived CDR1 and CDR2 are SEHNR and FQNEAQ (reference sequence). CDR3 region: CASSLVTSGSYEQYF. The CDR3 DNA reads as TGTGCCAGCAGCTTAGTAACTAGCGGGAGTTACGAGCAGTACTTC.

The J gene is TRBJ2-3, the V gene TRBV27; maybe TRBD2 (7 bases). Germline CDR1 and CDR2: MNHEY and SMNVEV (reference sequence). The CDR3 spans 13 residues. V was pared by 3 bases and J by 6 bases, with 10 bases between. CDR3 nucleotides: TGTGCCAGCAGTTTCGGGGGGCTGGATACGCAGTATTTT. As protein: CASSFGGLDTQYF.

This clone was counted a few times. This chain links TRBV13 with TRBJ2-7; D possibly corresponds to TRBD1 (5 bases). This CDR3 is built from 15 residues. V shed 1 base and J shed 2 bases, with 12 bases lying between them. CDR1 and CDR2 (germline): PRHDT, FYEKMQ (reference sequence). The CDR3 DNA reads TGTGCCAGCAGCTTAGCAATGACGGACACCTACGAGCAGTACTTC. This gives the protein CASSLAMTDTYEQYF.

This clone appeared once. This sequence joins TRBV11-1 and TRBJ2-3; 10 nucleotides align to TRBD1. Germline V CDR1 and CDR2: SGHAT, FQDESV (reference sequence). This CDR3 spans 14 amino acids. V trimming: 4 bases; J trimming: 5 bases; junction bases outside the gene matches: 3. The CDR3 sequence is CASSSGQGKDTQYF. CDR3 DNA sequence: TGTGCCAGCAGCTCGGGACAGGGGAAAGATACGCAGTATTTT.

This clone is a singleton in its sample. The DNA for the CDR3 is TGTGCCAGCAGTTGGGACAGGGGTGGTGAAGCTTTCTTT. This translates into CASSWDRGGEAFF. J is TRBJ1-1 and V is TRBV28, with 10 bases identical to TRBD1. The V and J ends lost 4 bases and 7 bases, in that order; junction bases with no gene match: 3. The germline CDR1 and CDR2 sequences are MDHEN and SYDVKM. This CDR3 is 13 amino acids long. Drawing the rest from reference TRBV28 and TRBJ1-1, the complete variable domain is DVKVTQSSRYLVKRTGEKVFLECVQDMDHENMFWYRQDPGLGLRLIYFSYDVKMKEKGDIPEGYSVSREKKERFSLILESASTNQTSMYLCASSWDRGGEAFFGQGTRLTVV.

The chain recombines TRBV4-1 with TRBJ2-7; the match to TRBD2 covers 9 bases. Trimming took 0 bases from V and 4 from J; bases not matched to a gene: 4. From germline, CDR1 is MGHRA and CDR2 YSYEKL. This CDR3 is built from 15 residues. CDR3 sequence (DNA): TGCGCCAGCAGCCAAGAGGATAGCGGGAGTTACGAGCAGTACTTC. Protein sequence: CASSQEDSGSYEQYF.

This sequence joins TRBV18 and TRBJ2-1, with 9 bases aligning to TRBD2. This CDR3 is built from 17 residues. V was clipped by 3 bases and J by 0 bases; unmatched bases: 6. Germline V CDR1 and CDR2: KGHSH, LQKENI. CDR3 loop: CASSPSSGMVSYNEQFF. CDR3 coding DNA: TGTGCCAGCTCACCTTCTAGCGGGATGGTCTCCTACAATGAGCAGTTCTTC.

This clone was recorded only once. The rearrangement links TRBV9 to TRBJ1-3; D is uncertain. This CDR3 region has 14 residues. V was cut by 4 bases and J by 0 bases, with 8 bases left in between. Per the germline V gene, CDR1 is SGDLS and CDR2 is YYNGEE. The CDR3 DNA reads TGTGCCAGCAGCCTACTGTACTCTGGAAACACCATATATTTT. It is translated as CASSLLYSGNTIYF.

J is TRBJ1-1 and V is TRBV3-1 (or the pseudogene TRBV3-2); 7 bases align to TRBD1. After removal of 6 bases from V and 3 bases from J, the junction contained 1 base not matched to a gene. CDR3 size: 12 residues. Germline V gene sequence: CDR1 LGHDT, CDR2 YNNKEL (reference sequence). The DNA for the CDR3 is TGTGCCAGCAGGGACAGGCACACTGAAGCTTTCTTT. It yields the protein CASRDRHTEAFF.

V usage is TRBV6-2 or TRBV6-3 and J usage is TRBJ2-5, with 10 bases aligning to TRBD2. The germline V gene has CDR1 MNHEY and CDR2 SVGEGT. The CDR3 is 15 residues long. Trimming cost V 6 bases and J 5 bases; bases outside gene matches: 9. The CDR3 here is CASSLAGDLRETQYF. The CDR3 nucleotides are TGTGCCAGCAGCCTAGCGGGAGACCTCCGGGAGACCCAGTACTTC.

The count of this clone is one. The chain uses TRBV5-4 and TRBJ1-1; D not certain. There are 14 residues in the CDR3. Germline V lookup: CDR1 SGHNT, CDR2 YYREEE (reference sequence). Trimming took off 5 bases at V and 5 bases at J, with 16 bases between the two ends. This CDR3 is CASRITDGGTEAFF. In DNA form, the CDR3 reads TGTGCCAGCAGAATTACCGACGGAGGGACTGAAGCTTTCTTT.

This chain joins TRBV7-2 and TRBJ1-5; 9 positions agree with TRBD1. This CDR3 is built from 17 residues. Germline V CDR1 and CDR2: SGHTA, FQGNSA. V shed 4 bases and J 3 bases; nucleotides not matched to a gene: 10. CDR3 amino acids: CASSSFQGTGINQPQHF. Written as DNA, the CDR3 is TGTGCCAGCAGCTCCTTTCAAGGGACAGGGATCAATCAGCCCCAGCATTTT.

This chain joins TRBV5-6 and TRBJ2-5; D is possibly TRBD1 (5 bases). The germline V gene has CDR1 SGHDT and CDR2 YYEEEE. The CDR3 runs to 14 residues. V lost 2 bases and J lost 4, with 12 bases in between. This CDR3 reads CASSLRGRRETQYF. The CDR3, as DNA: TGTGCCAGCAGCTTAAGGGGTAGGAGAGAGACCCAGTACTTC.

V is TRBV3-1 (or the pseudogene TRBV3-2) and J is TRBJ2-5; D unclear. In germline, CDR1 is LGHDT, CDR2 YNNKEL (reference sequence). V was pared by 4 bases and J by 9 bases, with 12 bases between. The CDR3 sequence is 12 residues long. The CDR3 DNA sequence: TGTGCCAGCAGCCCCAGACATGCCGCCCAGTACTTC. Translation: CASSPRHAAQYF.

The chain employs TRBV7-2 and TRBJ2-7; D may be TRBD1 (6 bases). CDR3 length: 13 residues. V lost 5 bases and J lost 7, with 15 bases in between. Germline assignment: CDR1 SGHTA and CDR2 FQGNSA. For the CDR3, the DNA is TGTGCCAGCAGCGGAAGAGGGGGAAAAGAGCAGTACTTC. Translated, it gives CASSGRGGKEQYF.

This chain links TRBV21-1 with TRBJ2-2; the table's D call TRBD2 went unverified against the DNA. TRBV21-1 is labeled a pseudogene. CDR3 size: 16 residues. CDR3 nucleotides: TGTGCCAGCAGCAAAGTGGGAGAGGAGAACACCGGGGAGCTGTTTTTT. Translation gives CASSKVGEENTGELFF.

The V call is TRBV5-1, the J call TRBJ2-7; TRBD1 agrees at 7 bases. V was pared by 4 bases and J by 0 bases, with 7 bases of the junction left unmatched. Germline CDR1 reads SGHRS; CDR2 reads YFSETQ. The CDR3 spans 15 residues. The CDR3 sequence is CASSAPDRNSYEQYF. CDR3 nucleotide sequence: TGCGCCAGCAGCGCCCCGGACAGGAACTCCTACGAGCAGTACTTC.

This clone turned up a few times. The V and J genes are TRBV5-1 and TRBJ2-6; TRBD1 agrees at 7 bases. With 1 base clipped from V and 4 bases from J, the junction kept 2 bases outside the gene matches. The CDR3 has 15 amino acids. The germline gives CDR1 SGHRS, CDR2 YFSETQ. CDR3 bases: TGCGCCAGCAGCTTGACAGGGGTGGGGGCCAACGTCCTGACTTTC. Translated, it gives CASSLTGVGANVLTF.

The chain links TRBV2 to TRBJ1-2; maybe TRBD1 (5 bases). This CDR3 is built from 13 residues. The V gene lost 6 bases and the J gene lost 4 bases, with 12 bases spanning the gap. The germline V gene has CDR1 SNHLY and CDR2 FYNNEI. The CDR3 sequence: CASRAGLPYGYTF. The CDR3 DNA is TGTGCCAGCAGAGCGGGGCTTCCCTATGGCTACACCTTC.

The chain employs TRBV30 and TRBJ2-2; 7 nucleotides align to TRBD2. CDR3 length: 13 amino acids. CDR1 is GTSNPN, CDR2 SVGIG, per germline (reference sequence). V was pared by 4 bases and J by 1 base, with 0 bases of the junction left unmatched. CDR3 bases: TGTGCCTGGACTAGCGGGAACACCGGGGAGCTGTTTTTT. Translated: CAWTSGNTGELFF.

Written as DNA, the CDR3 is TGCGCCAGCAGCGGCCGGACAGGGGAGCACGCCGGGGAGCTGTTTTTT. It translates to CASSGRTGEHAGELFF. The chain recombines TRBV4-3 with TRBJ2-2; 9 nucleotides line up with TRBD1. The CDR3 is 16 amino acids. Germline V CDR1 and CDR2: LGHNA, YSLEER. The V segment lost 5 bases and the J segment 6 bases; nucleotides outside the gene matches: 10.

The chain recombines TRBV6-1 with TRBJ2-7, with D unresolved. Germline values: CDR1 MNHNS, CDR2 SASEGT. CDR3 size: 15 residues. V lost 0 bases and J lost 3, with 12 bases in between. The CDR3 DNA is TGTGCCAGCAGTGAAGCAACAGCTTCCTACTACGAGCAGTACTTC. Amino acids: CASSEATASYYEQYF.

The chain has TRBV19 and TRBJ1-5; D might be TRBD1 (5 bases). The CDR3 length is 16 residues. The germline gives CDR1 LNHDA, CDR2 SQIVND (reference sequence). V dropped 8 bases and J dropped 4 bases, with 21 bases sitting between them. The CDR3 bases are TGTGCCAGTCACCCCAGGGCCCAGGGTGATAATCAGCCCCAGCATTTT. Protein sequence: CASHPRAQGDNQPQHF.